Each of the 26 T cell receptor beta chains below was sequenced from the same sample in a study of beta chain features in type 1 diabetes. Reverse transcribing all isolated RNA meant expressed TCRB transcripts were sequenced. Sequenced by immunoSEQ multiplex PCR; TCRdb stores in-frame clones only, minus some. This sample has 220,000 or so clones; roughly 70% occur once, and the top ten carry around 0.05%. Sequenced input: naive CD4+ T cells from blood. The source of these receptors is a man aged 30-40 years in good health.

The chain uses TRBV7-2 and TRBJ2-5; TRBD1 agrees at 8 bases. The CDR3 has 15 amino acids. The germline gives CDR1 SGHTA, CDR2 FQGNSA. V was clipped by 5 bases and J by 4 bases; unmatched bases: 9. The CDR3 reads CASSPSRTGTETQYF. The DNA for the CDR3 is TGTGCCAGCAGCCCCTCCCGGACAGGGACAGAGACCCAGTACTTC.

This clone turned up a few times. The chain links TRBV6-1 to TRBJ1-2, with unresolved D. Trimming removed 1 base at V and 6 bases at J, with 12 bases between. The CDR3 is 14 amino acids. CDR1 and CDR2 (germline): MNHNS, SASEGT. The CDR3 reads CASSEGGREDGYTF. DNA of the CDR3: TGTGCCAGCAGTGAAGGTGGCCGGGAGGATGGCTACACCTTC.

The CDR3 region has the DNA TGTGCCAGCAGCGTAGCGGGGGGCGCTGGATACAATGAGCAGTTCTTC. It encodes CASSVAGGAGYNEQFF. The rearrangement uses TRBV9 and TRBJ2-1, with D maybe TRBD2 (7 bases). Trimming removed 0 bases from V and 4 bases from J, with 14 bases in between. The CDR3 is made up of 16 amino acids. The germline CDR1 and CDR2 sequences are SGDLS and YYNGEE.

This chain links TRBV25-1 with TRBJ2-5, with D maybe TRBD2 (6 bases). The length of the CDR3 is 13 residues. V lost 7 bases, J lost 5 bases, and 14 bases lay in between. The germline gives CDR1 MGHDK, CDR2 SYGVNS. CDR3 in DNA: TGTGCCAGCACTGACGGTGGGGGGGAGACCCAGTACTTC. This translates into CASTDGGGETQYF. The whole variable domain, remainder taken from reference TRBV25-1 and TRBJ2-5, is EADIYQTPRYLVIGTGKKITLECSQTMGHDKMYWYQQDPGMELHLIHYSYGVNSTEKGDLSSESTVSRIRTEHFPLTLESARPSHTSQYLCASTDGGGETQYFGPGTRLLVL.

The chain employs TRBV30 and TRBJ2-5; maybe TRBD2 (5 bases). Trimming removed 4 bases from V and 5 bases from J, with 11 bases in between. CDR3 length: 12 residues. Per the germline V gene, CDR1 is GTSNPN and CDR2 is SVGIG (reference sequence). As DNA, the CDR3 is TGTGCCTGGACGGGGTTTGGGGAGACCCAGTACTTC. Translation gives CAWTGFGETQYF.

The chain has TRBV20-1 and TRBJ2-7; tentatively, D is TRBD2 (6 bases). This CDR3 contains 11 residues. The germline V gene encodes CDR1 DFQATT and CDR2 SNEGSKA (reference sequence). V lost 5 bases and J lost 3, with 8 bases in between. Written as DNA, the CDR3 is TGCAGTGCTGGGGGGAGCTACGAGCAGTACTTC. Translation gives CSAGGSYEQYF.

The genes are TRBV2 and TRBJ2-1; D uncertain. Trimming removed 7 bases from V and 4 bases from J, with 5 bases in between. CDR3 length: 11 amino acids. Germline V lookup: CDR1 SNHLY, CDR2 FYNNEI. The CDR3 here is CASMGYNEQFF. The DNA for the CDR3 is TGTGCCAGCATGGGGTACAATGAGCAGTTCTTC.

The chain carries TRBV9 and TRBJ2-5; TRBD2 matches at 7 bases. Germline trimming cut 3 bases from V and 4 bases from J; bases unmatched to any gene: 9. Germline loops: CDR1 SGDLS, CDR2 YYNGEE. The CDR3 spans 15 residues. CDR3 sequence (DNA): TGTGCCAGCAGCGCACGCTTGGGGGGGAGAGAGACCCAGTACTTC. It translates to CASSARLGGRETQYF.

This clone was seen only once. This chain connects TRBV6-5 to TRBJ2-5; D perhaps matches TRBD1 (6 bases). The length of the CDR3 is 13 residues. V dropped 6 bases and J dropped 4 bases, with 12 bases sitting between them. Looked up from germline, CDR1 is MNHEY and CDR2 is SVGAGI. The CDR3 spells CASRRGSGETQYF. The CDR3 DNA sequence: TGTGCCAGCAGGAGGGGGTCGGGAGAGACCCAGTACTTC.

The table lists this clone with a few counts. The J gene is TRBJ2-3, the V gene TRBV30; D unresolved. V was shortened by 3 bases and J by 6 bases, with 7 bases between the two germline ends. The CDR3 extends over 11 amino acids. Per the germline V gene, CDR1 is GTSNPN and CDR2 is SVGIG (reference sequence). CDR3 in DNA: TGTGCCTGGAGGGGTCGCGATACGCAGTATTTT. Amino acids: CAWRGRDTQYF.

DNA of the CDR3: TGCAGCGCCCTCAGGGCCTCTCGAACTGAAGCTTTCTTT. Amino acid sequence: CSALRASRTEAFF. This rearrangement joins TRBV29-1 to TRBJ1-1; tentative D call: TRBD1 (5 bases). This CDR3 spans 13 amino acids. V was clipped by 7 bases and J by 5 bases, with 17 bases between them. The germline CDR1 and CDR2 sequences are SQVTM and ANQGSEA.

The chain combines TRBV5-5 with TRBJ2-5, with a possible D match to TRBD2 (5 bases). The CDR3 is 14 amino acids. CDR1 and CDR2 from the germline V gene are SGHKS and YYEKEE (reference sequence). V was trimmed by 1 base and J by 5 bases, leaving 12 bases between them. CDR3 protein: CASSLSGVWETQYF. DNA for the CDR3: TGTGCCAGCAGCTTGTCCGGGGTCTGGGAGACCCAGTACTTC.

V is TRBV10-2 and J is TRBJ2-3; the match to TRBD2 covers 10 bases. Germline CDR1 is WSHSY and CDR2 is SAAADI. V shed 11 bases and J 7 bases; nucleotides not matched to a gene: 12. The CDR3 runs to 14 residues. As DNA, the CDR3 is TGCGCCTCCCAAATAGCGGGGGGCGCCAATACGCAGTATTTT. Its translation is CASQIAGGANTQYF.

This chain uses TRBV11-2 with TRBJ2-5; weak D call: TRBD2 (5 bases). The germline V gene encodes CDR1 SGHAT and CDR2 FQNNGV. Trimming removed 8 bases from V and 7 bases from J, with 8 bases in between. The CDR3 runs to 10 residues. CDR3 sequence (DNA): TGTGCCAGCGGACTCGGGACCCAGTACTTC. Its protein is CASGLGTQYF. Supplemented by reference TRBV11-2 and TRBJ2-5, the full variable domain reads EAGVAQSPRYKIIEKRQSVAFWCNPISGHATLYWYQQILGQGPKLLIQFQNNGVVDDSQLPKDRFSAERLKGVDSTLKIQPAKLEDSAVYLCASGLGTQYFGPGTRLLVL.

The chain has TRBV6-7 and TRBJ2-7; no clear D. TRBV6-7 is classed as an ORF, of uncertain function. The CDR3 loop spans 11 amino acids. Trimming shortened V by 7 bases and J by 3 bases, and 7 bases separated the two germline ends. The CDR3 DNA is TGTGCCAGCAAAGAAGGCTACGAGCAGTACTTC. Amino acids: CASKEGYEQYF.

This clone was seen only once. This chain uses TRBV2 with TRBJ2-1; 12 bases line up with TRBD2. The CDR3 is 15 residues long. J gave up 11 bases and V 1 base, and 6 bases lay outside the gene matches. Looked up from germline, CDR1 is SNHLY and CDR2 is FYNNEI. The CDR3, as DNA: TGTGCCAGCAGTGAAGGGACTAGCGGGGTCTGGAAGCAGTTCTTC. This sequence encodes CASSEGTSGVWKQFF.

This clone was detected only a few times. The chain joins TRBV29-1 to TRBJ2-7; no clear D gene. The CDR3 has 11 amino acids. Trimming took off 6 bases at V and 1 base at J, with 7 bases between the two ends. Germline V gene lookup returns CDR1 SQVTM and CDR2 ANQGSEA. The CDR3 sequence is CSVFGSYEQYF. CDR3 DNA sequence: TGCAGCGTGTTCGGTTCCTACGAGCAGTACTTC.

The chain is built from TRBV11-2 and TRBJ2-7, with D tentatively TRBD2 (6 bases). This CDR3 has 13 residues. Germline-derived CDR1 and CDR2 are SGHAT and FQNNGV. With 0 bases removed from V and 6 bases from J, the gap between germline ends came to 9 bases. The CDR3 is CASSLDRGSEQYF. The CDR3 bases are TGTGCCAGCAGCTTAGATCGGGGGTCCGAGCAGTACTTC. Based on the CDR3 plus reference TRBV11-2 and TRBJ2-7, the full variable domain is EAGVAQSPRYKIIEKRQSVAFWCNPISGHATLYWYQQILGQGPKLLIQFQNNGVVDDSQLPKDRFSAERLKGVDSTLKIQPAKLEDSAVYLCASSLDRGSEQYFGPGTRLTVT.

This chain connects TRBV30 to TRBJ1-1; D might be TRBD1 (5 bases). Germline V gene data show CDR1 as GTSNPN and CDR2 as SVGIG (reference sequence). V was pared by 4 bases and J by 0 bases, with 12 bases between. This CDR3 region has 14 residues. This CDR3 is CAWTGGHMNTEAFF. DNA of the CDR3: TGTGCCTGGACCGGGGGTCACATGAACACTGAAGCTTTCTTT.

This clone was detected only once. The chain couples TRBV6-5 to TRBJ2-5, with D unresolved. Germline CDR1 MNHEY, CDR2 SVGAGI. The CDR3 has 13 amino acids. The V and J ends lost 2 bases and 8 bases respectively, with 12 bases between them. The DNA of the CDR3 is TGTGCCAGCAGTTACGGTCCCGCGGTAACCCAGTACTTC. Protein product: CASSYGPAVTQYF.

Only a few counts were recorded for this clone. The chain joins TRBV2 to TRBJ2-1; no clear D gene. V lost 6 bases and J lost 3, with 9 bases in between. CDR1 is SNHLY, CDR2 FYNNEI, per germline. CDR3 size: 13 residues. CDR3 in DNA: TGTGCCAGCAGCGACCTTGACTACAATGAGCAGTTCTTC. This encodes CASSDLDYNEQFF.

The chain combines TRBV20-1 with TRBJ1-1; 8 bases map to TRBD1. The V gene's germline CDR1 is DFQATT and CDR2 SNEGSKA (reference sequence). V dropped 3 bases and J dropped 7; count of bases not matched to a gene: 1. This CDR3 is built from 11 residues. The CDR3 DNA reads TGCAGTGCTAGGGGGACAGGTGAAGCTTTCTTT. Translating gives CSARGTGEAFF.

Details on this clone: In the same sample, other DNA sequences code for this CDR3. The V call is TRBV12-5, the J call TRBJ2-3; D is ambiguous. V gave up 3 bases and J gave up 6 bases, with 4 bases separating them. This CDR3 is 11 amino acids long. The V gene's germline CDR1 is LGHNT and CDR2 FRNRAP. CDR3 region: CASGLRDTQYF. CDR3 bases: TGTGCTAGTGGTTTAAGGGATACGCAGTATTTT.

The DNA of the CDR3 is TGTGCCAGCAAGGGCCGCGGCACCGGGGAGCTGTTTTTT. As protein: CASKGRGTGELFF. V gene TRBV7-6 combines with J gene TRBJ2-2; no firm D call. The CDR3 is 13 amino acids. Looked up from germline, CDR1 is SGHVS and CDR2 is FNYEAQ. Trimming took 7 bases from V and 4 from J, leaving 10 bases between them.

CDR3 bases: TGTGCCATCGGACTTCAAGGCTCCCGGCCTGTCGGCTACACCTTC. The encoded protein is CAIGLQGSRPVGYTF. J is TRBJ1-2 and V is TRBV28; D unclear. Per germline, CDR1 MDHEN and CDR2 SYDVKM. The CDR3 loop spans 15 amino acids. V was trimmed by 10 bases and J by 8 bases, leaving 26 bases between them.

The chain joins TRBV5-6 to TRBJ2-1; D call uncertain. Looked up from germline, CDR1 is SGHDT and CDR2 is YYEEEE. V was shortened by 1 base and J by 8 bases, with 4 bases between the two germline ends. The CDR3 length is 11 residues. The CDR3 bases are TGTGCCAGCAGCTTGTCGTATGAGCAGTTCTTC. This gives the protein CASSLSYEQFF.